A selection of T cell receptor beta chains follows, all from one sample in a study of T cell changes during pregnancy in multiple sclerosis. TCRdb keeps only in-frame clones here, not all; method: immunoSEQ multiplex PCR. The repertoire holds about 38,000 clones, with 90% as singletons. The source material was CD4+ T cells from peripheral blood mononuclear cells, sampled in the second trimester of pregnancy. These receptors were taken from a female donor with multiple sclerosis, enrolled in a pregnancy study. Each CDR3 is given with its conserved first and last residue. Each record gives: CDR3 protein, CDR3 DNA, clone size, D gene, V gene, J gene. A D gene is named only where the DNA matches it firmly. For some rows the clone size is stated as once, few or many, or as a class when expanded; others skip it.

CDR3: CSARRGNEQFF
DNA: TGCAGTGCCCGACGGGGCAATGAGCAGTTCTTC
size: .
D: .
V: TRBV20-1
J: TRBJ2-1

CDR3: CSVRGQFYGYTF
DNA: TGCAGCGTTAGGGGACAATTCTATGGCTACACCTTC
size: .
D: .
V: TRBV29-1
J: TRBJ1-2

CDR3: CASSHAGTSGSHEQFF
DNA: TGTGCCAGCAGCCATGCCGGGACTAGCGGGAGTCATGAGCAGTTCTTC
size: once
D: TRBD2
V: TRBV5-5
J: TRBJ2-1

CDR3: CATSRDRTGNTEAFF
DNA: TGTGCCACCAGCAGAGATAGGACAGGGAACACTGAAGCTTTCTTT
size: .
D: TRBD1
V: TRBV15
J: TRBJ1-1

CDR3: CAIRQGATDTQYF
DNA: TGTGCCATCAGGCAGGGGGCCACAGATACGCAGTATTTT
size: once
D: TRBD1
V: TRBV10-3
J: TRBJ2-3

CDR3: CASSYSYRTEAFF
DNA: TGTGCCAGCAGTTACTCGTATCGCACTGAAGCTTTCTTT
size: .
D: .
V: TRBV6-6
J: TRBJ1-1

CDR3: CASNFGLAGTGEQFF
DNA: TGTGCCAGCAACTTCGGACTAGCGGGAACCGGTGAGCAGTTCTTC
size: .
D: TRBD2
V: TRBV5-6
J: TRBJ2-1

CDR3: CASSPPRGQYNEQFF
DNA: TGTGCCAGCTCACCACCCCGAGGACAGTACAATGAGCAGTTCTTC
size: .
D: .
V: TRBV18
J: TRBJ2-1

CDR3: CASSITNGDTEAFF
DNA: TGCGCCAGCAGCATCACAAACGGGGACACTGAAGCTTTCTTT
size: few
D: .
V: TRBV5-1
J: TRBJ1-1

CDR3: CASRSGTSKETQYF
DNA: TGTGCCAGCAGATCCGGGACTAGTAAGGAGACCCAGTACTTC
size: .
D: TRBD2
V: TRBV6-5
J: TRBJ2-5

CDR3: CASSTGLAAYSSTDTQYF
DNA: TGTGCCAGCAGCACCGGACTAGCGGCCTACTCTAGCACAGATACGCAGTATTTT
size: .
D: TRBD2
V: TRBV5-4
J: TRBJ2-3

CDR3: CASIGLAGAGEQFF
DNA: TGTGCCAGTATTGGACTAGCGGGAGCAGGAGAGCAGTTCTTC
size: .
D: TRBD2
V: TRBV19
J: TRBJ2-1

CDR3: CASKRLGTYNEQFF
DNA: TGTGCCAGCAAGAGACTAGGCACGTACAATGAGCAGTTCTTC
size: .
D: .
V: TRBV6-5
J: TRBJ2-1

CDR3: CASSLQGRVSEAFF
DNA: TGTGCCAGCAGTTTACAAGGCCGGGTGTCTGAAGCTTTCTTT
size: .
D: .
V: TRBV27
J: TRBJ1-1

CDR3: CASSSVQGKMDNEQFF
DNA: TGTGCCAGCAGCTCCGTACAGGGAAAGATGGACAATGAGCAGTTCTTC
size: .
D: .
V: TRBV11-3
J: TRBJ2-1

CDR3: CASSVSGGSSWTGELFF
DNA: TGTGCCAGCAGCGTTTCAGGGGGCAGTTCTTGGACCGGGGAGCTGTTTTTT
size: .
D: TRBD1
V: TRBV9
J: TRBJ2-2

CDR3: CAISDAQSNTGELFF
DNA: TGTGCCATCAGTGACGCACAGTCGAACACCGGGGAGCTGTTTTTT
size: few
D: .
V: TRBV10-3
J: TRBJ2-2

CDR3: CASSELPNTEAFF
DNA: TGTGCCAGCAGCGAACTACCGAACACTGAAGCTTTCTTT
size: medium-sized
D: .
V: TRBV2
J: TRBJ1-1

CDR3: CASSPQTHRGNTEAFF
DNA: TGTGCCAGCTCACCACAGACTCACCGGGGGAACACTGAAGCTTTCTTT
size: .
D: .
V: TRBV18
J: TRBJ1-1

CDR3: CASSLARDRYSNQPQHF
DNA: TGTGCCAGCAGTTTAGCCCGGGACAGGTATAGCAATCAGCCCCAGCATTTT
size: .
D: TRBD1
V: TRBV27
J: TRBJ1-5

CDR3: CASSSDLATTPYEQYF
DNA: TGTGCCAGCAGCTCCGACCTAGCGACTACCCCCTACGAGCAGTACTTC
size: .
D: .
V: TRBV5-4
J: TRBJ2-7

CDR3: CASSTSGRGQETQYF
DNA: TGTGCCAGCAGCACTAGCGGGAGAGGGCAAGAGACCCAGTACTTC
size: .
D: TRBD2
V: TRBV11-1
J: TRBJ2-5

CDR3: CASNRQGGANVLTF
DNA: TGTGCCAGCAATCGGCAGGGGGGGGCCAACGTCCTGACTTTC
size: .
D: .
V: TRBV28
J: TRBJ2-6

CDR3: CASSYEGVRTGELFF
DNA: TGTGCCAGCAGTTACGAGGGAGTAAGAACCGGGGAGCTGTTTTTT
size: .
D: .
V: TRBV6-5
J: TRBJ2-2

CDR3: CSVGVGQGFNQPQHF
DNA: TGCAGCGTTGGGGTGGGACAGGGATTTAATCAGCCCCAGCATTTT
size: .
D: TRBD1
V: TRBV29-1
J: TRBJ1-5

CDR3: CASSPAFGGKGTQYF
DNA: TGTGCCAGCTCACCCGCCTTTGGGGGGAAAGGGACCCAGTACTTC
size: .
D: .
V: TRBV18
J: TRBJ2-5

CDR3: CATVGVLGGGRPQHF
DNA: TGTGCCACCGTCGGGGTGTTGGGGGGTGGTAGGCCCCAGCATTTT
size: .
D: .
V: TRBV28
J: TRBJ1-5

CDR3: CASRSNRGSGANVLTF
DNA: TGTGCCAGCCGTTCCAACAGGGGCTCTGGGGCCAACGTCCTGACTTTC
size: .
D: TRBD1
V: TRBV25-1
J: TRBJ2-6

CDR3: CASSSRGTENTEAFF
DNA: TGTGCCAGTAGTTCACGAGGGACAGAAAACACTGAAGCTTTCTTT
size: .
D: TRBD1
V: TRBV19
J: TRBJ1-1

CDR3: CASSAVRLAGVKQETQYF
DNA: TGCGCCAGCAGTGCGGTGAGACTAGCGGGAGTGAAGCAAGAGACCCAGTACTTC
size: .
D: TRBD2
V: TRBV10-2
J: TRBJ2-5